This T cell receptor (beta chain) was recovered during a study of blood T cell repertoires in COVID-19. Study-wide context: T cells, B-cell-depleted T cells, or PBMCs supplied cDNA or gDNA.

V was pared by 4 bases and J by 3 bases, with 8 bases of the junction left unmatched. Germline-derived CDR1 and CDR2 are SGDLS and YYNGEE. The CDR3 is 16 residues long. The assay was immunoSEQ multiplex PCR, and TCRdb's table has in-frame clones only and misses some. The repertoire holds some 76,000 clones, 90% seen once, with over 4% in the top ten. This clonotype was obtained from a woman younger than 30 with acute or convalescent COVID-19. This chain uses TRBV9 with TRBJ1-2; 11 nucleotides align to TRBD1. Material for sequencing was peripheral blood. The CDR3 DNA follows: TGTGCCAGCAGCCCAGACTGGACAGGGGGCGACTATGGCTACACCTTC. It is translated as CASSPDWTGGDYGYTF.